These T cell receptor beta chains were read from a single sample in a study of cytomegalovirus exposure and HLA in healthy donors. Assay used: immunoSEQ multiplex PCR; TCRdb lists only in-frame clones, some missing. The sample shows 90,000 to 100,000 clones, roughly three quarters of them seen only once. Sequences were obtained from PBMCs. The receptors shown here come from a female donor in good health and CMV-seronegative. CDR3s include the opening cysteine and the closing phenylalanine or tryptophan. Each record gives: J gene, D gene, V gene, CDR3 protein. The D gene is left open where the match is weak.

>TRBJ2-7|NA|TRBV9
CASSSGLSGSYEQYF
>TRBJ1-5|TRBD1|TRBV19
CASRSRGQGSQPQHF
>TRBJ2-1|NA|TRBV7-9
CASSLGAIEQFF
>TRBJ2-2|TRBD2|TRBV7-3
CASSNKTSGGTGELFF
>TRBJ1-5|NA|TRBV27
CASSLSPGLSNQPQHF
>TRBJ1-5|NA|TRBV6-6
CASSSSTGGLNQPQHF
>TRBJ2-1|NA|TRBV30
CAWKYLETVYNEQFF
>TRBJ1-1|TRBD1|TRBV9
CASSETGDTEAFF
>TRBJ1-4|TRBD1|TRBV29-1
CSVPLMGTGGREKLFF
>TRBJ2-3|NA|TRBV7-7
CASSLGVGAADTQYF